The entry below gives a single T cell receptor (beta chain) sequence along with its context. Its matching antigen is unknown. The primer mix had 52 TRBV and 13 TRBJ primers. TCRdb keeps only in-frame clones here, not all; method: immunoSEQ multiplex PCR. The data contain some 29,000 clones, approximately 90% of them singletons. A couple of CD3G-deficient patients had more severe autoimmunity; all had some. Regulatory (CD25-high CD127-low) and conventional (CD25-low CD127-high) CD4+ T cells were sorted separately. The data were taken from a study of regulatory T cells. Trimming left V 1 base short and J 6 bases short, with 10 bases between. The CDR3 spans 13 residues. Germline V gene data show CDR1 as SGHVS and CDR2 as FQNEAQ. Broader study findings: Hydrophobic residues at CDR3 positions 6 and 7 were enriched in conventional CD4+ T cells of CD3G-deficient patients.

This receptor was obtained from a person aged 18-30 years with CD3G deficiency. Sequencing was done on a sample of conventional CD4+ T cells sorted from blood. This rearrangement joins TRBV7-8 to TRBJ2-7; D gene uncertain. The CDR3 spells CASSLGYLREQYF. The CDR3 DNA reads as TGTGCCAGCAGCTTAGGCTACCTCCGCGAGCAGTACTTC. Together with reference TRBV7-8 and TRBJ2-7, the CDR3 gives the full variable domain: GAGVSQSPRYKVAKRGQDVALRCDPISGHVSLFWYQQALGQGPEFLTYFQNEAQLDKSGLPSDRFFAERPEGSVSTLKIQRTQQEDSAVYLCASSLGYLREQYFGPGTRLTVT.